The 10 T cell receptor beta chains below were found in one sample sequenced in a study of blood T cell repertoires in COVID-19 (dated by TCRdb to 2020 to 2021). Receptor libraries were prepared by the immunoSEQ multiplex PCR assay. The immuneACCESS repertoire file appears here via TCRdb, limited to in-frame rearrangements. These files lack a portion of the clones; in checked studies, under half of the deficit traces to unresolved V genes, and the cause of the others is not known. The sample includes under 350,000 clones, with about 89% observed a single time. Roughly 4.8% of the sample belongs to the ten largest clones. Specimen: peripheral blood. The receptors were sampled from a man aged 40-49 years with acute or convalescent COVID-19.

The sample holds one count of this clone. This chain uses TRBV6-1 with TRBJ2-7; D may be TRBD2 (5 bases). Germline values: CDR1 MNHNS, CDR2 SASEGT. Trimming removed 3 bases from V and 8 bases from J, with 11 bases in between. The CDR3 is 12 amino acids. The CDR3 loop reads CASSETGFQQYF. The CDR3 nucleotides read TGTGCCAGCAGTGAGACGGGATTCCAGCAGTACTTC.

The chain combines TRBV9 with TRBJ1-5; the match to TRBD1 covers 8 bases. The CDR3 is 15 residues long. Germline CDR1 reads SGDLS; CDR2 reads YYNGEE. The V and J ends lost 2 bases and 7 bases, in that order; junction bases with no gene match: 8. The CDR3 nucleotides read TGTGCCAGCAGCGTTTCGGACAGGGTCGACCAGCCCCAGCATTTT. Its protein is CASSVSDRVDQPQHF.

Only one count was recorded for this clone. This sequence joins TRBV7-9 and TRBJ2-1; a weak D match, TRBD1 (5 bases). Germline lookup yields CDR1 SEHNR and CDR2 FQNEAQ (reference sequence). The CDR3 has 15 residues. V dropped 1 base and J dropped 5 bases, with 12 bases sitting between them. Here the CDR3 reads CASSLGFVGDNEQFF. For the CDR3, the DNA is TGTGCCAGCAGCTTAGGGTTTGTAGGGGACAATGAGCAGTTCTTC. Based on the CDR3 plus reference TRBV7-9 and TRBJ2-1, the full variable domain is DTGVSQNPRHKITKRGQNVTFRCDPISEHNRLYWYRQTLGQGPEFLTYFQNEAQLEKSRLLSDRFSAERPKGSFSTLEIQRTEQGDSAMYLCASSLGFVGDNEQFFGPGTRLTVL.

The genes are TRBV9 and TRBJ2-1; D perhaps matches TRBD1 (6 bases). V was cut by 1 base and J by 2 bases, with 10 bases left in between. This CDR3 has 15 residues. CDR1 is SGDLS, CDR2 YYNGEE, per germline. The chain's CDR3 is CASSVQGNTYNEQFF. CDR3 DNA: TGTGCCAGCAGCGTACAGGGGAACACCTACAATGAGCAGTTCTTC.

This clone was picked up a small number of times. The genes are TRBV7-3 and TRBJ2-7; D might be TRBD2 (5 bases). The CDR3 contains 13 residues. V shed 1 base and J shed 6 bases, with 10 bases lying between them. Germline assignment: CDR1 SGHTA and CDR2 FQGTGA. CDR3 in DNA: TGTGCCAGCAGCTTAATCGGTGGGAGCGAGCAGTACTTC. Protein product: CASSLIGGSEQYF.

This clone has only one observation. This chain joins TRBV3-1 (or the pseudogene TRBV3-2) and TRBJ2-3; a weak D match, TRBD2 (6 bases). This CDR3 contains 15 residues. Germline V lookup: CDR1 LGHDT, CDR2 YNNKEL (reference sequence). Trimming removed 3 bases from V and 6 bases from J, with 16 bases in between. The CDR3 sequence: CASSQGPSSADTQYF. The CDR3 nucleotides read TGTGCCAGCAGCCAGGGTCCTTCTAGCGCCGATACGCAGTATTTT.

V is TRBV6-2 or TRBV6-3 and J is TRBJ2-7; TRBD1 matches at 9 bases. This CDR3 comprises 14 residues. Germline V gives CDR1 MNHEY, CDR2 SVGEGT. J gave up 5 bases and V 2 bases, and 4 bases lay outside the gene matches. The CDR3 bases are TGTGCCAGCAGTTACAGTGGACAGGGGCACGAGCAGTACTTC. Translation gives CASSYSGQGHEQYF.

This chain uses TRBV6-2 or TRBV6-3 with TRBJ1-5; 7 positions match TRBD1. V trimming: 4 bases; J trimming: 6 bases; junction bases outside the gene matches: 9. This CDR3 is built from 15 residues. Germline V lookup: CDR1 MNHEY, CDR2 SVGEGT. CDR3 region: CASSLVGGLSQPQHF. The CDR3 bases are TGTGCCAGCAGTTTGGTAGGGGGCCTAAGTCAGCCCCAGCATTTT.

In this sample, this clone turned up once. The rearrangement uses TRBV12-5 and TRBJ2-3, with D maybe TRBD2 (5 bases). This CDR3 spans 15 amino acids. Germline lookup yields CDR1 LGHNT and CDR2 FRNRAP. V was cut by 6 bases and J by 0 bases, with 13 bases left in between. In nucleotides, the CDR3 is TGTGCTAGTGGGACGCTGACTACTAGCACAGATACGCAGTATTTT. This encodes CASGTLTTSTDTQYF.

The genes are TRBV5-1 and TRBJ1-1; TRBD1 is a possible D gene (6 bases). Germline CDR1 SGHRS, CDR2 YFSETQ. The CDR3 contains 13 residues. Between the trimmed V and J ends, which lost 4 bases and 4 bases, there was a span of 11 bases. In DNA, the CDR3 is TGCGCCAGCAGCGCAACAGGGTTCACTGAAGCTTTCTTT. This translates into CASSATGFTEAFF.